What follows is one T cell receptor (beta chain) and its context. The antigen remains unidentified. The data were taken from a study of identical twins. MiXCR, applied by TCRdb to the 5' RACE reads, yields one record per CDR3 protein. The sample lists roughly 470,000 distinct CDR3 sequences; 13% to 15% were seen once. General study results and limits: Whereas memory repertoires showed no such difference, abundant cord blood beta clonotypes carried fewer insertions.

The same data also went into a second study, on yellow fever vaccine responses in identical twins.

The sample was CD4+ T cells sorted from blood. The sequence came from a woman aged 18-29 years in good health.

CDR3 sequence reads: CSARVMLISGSGAKNIQYF. The CDR3 nucleotides are TGCAGTGCTAGAGTCATGCTGATTAGCGGGAGTGGGGCCAAAAACATTCAGTACTTC. The chain couples TRBV20-1 to TRBJ2-4; 9 positions match TRBD2. The CDR3 extends over 19 amino acids. V lost 1 base and J lost 1; bases outside the gene matches: 14. Germline V gene data show CDR1 as DFQATT and CDR2 as SNEGSKA (reference sequence).